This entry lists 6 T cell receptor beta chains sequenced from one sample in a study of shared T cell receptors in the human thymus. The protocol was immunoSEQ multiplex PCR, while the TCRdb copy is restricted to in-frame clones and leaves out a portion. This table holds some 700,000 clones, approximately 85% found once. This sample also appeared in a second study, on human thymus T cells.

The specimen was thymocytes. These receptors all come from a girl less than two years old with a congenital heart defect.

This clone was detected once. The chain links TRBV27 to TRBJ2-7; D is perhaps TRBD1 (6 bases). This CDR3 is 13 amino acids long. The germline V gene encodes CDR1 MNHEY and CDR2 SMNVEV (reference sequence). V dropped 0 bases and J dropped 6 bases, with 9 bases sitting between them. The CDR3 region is CASSLSAGAEQYF. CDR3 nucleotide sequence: TGTGCCAGCAGTTTATCAGCAGGGGCCGAGCAGTACTTC.

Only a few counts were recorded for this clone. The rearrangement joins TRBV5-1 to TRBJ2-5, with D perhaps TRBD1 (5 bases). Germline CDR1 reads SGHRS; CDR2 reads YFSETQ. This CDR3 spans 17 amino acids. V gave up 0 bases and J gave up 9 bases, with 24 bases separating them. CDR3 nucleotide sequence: TGCGCCAGCAGCTTGGCTTTTCCGGCAGGGTGGCCCGTAGCCCAGTACTTC. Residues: CASSLAFPAGWPVAQYF.

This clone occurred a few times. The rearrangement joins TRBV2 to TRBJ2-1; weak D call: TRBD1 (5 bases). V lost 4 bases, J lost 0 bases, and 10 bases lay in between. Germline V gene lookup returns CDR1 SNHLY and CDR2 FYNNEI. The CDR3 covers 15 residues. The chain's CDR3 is CASSGHRSSYNEQFF. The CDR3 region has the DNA TGTGCCAGCAGTGGGCACAGGAGCTCCTACAATGAGCAGTTCTTC.

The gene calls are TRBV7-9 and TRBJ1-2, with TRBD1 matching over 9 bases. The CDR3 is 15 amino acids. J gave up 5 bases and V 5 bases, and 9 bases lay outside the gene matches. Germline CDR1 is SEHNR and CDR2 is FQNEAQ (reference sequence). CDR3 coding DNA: TGTGCCAGCAGCACCGCGGGACAGGGATGGTATGGCTACACCTTC. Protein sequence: CASSTAGQGWYGYTF. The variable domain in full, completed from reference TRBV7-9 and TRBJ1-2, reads DTGVSQNPRHKITKRGQNVTFRCDPISEHNRLYWYRQTLGQGPEFLTYFQNEAQLEKSRLLSDRFSAERPKGSFSTLEIQRTEQGDSAMYLCASSTAGQGWYGYTFGSGTRLTVV.

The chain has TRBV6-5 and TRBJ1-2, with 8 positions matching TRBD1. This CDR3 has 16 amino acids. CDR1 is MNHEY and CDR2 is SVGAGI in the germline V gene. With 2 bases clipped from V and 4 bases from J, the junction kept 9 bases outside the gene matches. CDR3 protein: CASSYRRQGIGYGYTF. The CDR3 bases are TGTGCCAGCAGTTACCGACGACAGGGGATAGGCTATGGCTACACCTTC.

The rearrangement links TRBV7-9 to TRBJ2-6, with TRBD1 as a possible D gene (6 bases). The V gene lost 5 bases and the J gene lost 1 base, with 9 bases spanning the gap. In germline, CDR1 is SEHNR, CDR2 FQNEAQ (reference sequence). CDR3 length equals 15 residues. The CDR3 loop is CASSQGSSGANVLTF. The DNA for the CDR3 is TGTGCCAGCAGCCAGGGGTCTTCTGGGGCCAACGTCCTGACTTTC.